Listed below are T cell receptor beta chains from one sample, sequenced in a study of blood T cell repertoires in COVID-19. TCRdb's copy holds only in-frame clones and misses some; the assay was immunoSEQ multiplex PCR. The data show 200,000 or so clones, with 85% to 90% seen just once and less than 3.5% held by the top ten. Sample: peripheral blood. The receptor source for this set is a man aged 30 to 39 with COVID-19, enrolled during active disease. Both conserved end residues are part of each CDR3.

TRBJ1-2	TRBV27	CASSLNREANYGYTF
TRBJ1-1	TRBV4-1	CASNDRAIPLNTEAFF
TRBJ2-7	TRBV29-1	CSTRDRGLSSYEQYF
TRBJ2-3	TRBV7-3	CASSLRGTIDTQYF
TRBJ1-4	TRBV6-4	CASSDSTGGNEKLFF
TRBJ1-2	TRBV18	CASSPQGQGAYGYTF
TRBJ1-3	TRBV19	CASRWTSSSGNTIYF
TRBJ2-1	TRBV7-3	CASSPQRGGSYNEQFF
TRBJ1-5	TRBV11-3	CASSLKTGGRQPQHF
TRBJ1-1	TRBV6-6	CASSYPSDQNTEAFF
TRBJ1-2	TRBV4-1	CASSHPAGIGYTF
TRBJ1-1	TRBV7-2	CASSLSAMMNTEAFF
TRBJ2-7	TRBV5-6	CASSDRGHYEQYF
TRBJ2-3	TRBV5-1	CASSLAGEPERALAYF